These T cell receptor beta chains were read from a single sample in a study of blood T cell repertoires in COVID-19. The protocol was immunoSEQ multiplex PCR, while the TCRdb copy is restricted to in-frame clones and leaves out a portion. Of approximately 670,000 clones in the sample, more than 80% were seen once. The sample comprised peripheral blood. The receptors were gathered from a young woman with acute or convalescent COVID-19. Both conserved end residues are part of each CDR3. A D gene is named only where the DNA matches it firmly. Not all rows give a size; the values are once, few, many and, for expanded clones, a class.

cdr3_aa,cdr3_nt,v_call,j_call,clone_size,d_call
CASSVGFSGGDYGYTF,TGTGCCAGCAGCGTAGGTTTCTCGGGGGGAGACTATGGCTACACCTTC,TRBV9,TRBJ1-2,-,-
CASGGQGANEKLFF,TGTGCCAGCGGGGGACAGGGGGCTAATGAAAAACTGTTTTTT,TRBV2,TRBJ1-4,-,TRBD1
CAISEPGTSGETQYF,TGTGCCATCAGTGAACCCGGGACTAGCGGGGAGACCCAGTACTTC,TRBV10-3,TRBJ2-5,-,TRBD2
CASSHLGQGRGTEAFF,TGCGCCAGCAGCCACCTCGGACAGGGGCGGGGGACTGAAGCTTTCTTT,TRBV4-3,TRBJ1-1,-,TRBD1
CASSHTSGGAPTDTQYF,TGTGCCAGCAGCCATACTAGCGGGGGGGCCCCAACAGATACGCAGTATTTT,TRBV7-2,TRBJ2-3,-,TRBD2
CASSQEWGVGNVAVEETQYF,TGCGCCAGCAGCCAAGAGTGGGGGGTGGGTAATGTAGCCGTTGAAGAGACCCAGTACTTC,TRBV4-3,TRBJ2-5,-,-
CASSSPYRADGYTF,TGTGCCAGCAGCTCTCCGTACAGGGCGGATGGCTACACCTTC,TRBV7-8,TRBJ1-2,-,-
CASSLRGRGDTEAFF,TGTGCCAGCAGCTTAAGGGGGAGAGGGGACACTGAAGCTTTCTTT,TRBV7-8,TRBJ1-1,-,-
CASSYSSGGGDTQYF,TGTGCCAGCAGTTACTCCTCCGGGGGAGGAGATACGCAGTATTTT,TRBV6-2/TRBV6-3,TRBJ2-3,few,-
CASSLTGGSGGAQETQYF,TGCGCCAGCAGCTTAACAGGTGGGAGCGGGGGGGCCCAAGAGACCCAGTACTTC,TRBV5-1,TRBJ2-5,-,TRBD2
CASSFTGAGGNTIYF,TGTGCCAGCAGTTTCACAGGGGCGGGGGGAAACACCATATATTTT,TRBV28,TRBJ1-3,-,TRBD1
CASRRQELSEAFF,TGTGCCAGCAGACGACAGGAGCTCTCTGAAGCTTTCTTT,TRBV14,TRBJ1-1,-,-
CASKGGQGLNEQFF,TGTGCCAGCAAAGGGGGACAGGGGCTCAATGAGCAGTTCTTC,TRBV2,TRBJ2-1,-,TRBD1
CASSLGPGNTIYF,TGTGCCAGCAGCTTGGGGCCGGGAAACACCATATATTTT,TRBV5-4,TRBJ1-3,-,-
CASSFSRGYTGELFF,TGCGCCAGCAGCTTCTCTAGAGGGTACACCGGGGAGCTGTTTTTT,TRBV5-1,TRBJ2-2,-,-
CASSQRGGSGEQYF,TGTGCCAGCAGCCAAAGAGGCGGGAGTGGCGAGCAGTACTTC,TRBV3-1/TRBV3-2,TRBJ2-7,-,TRBD2
CSAIGGTQYF,TGCAGTGCTATAGGGGGAACCCAGTACTTC,TRBV20-1,TRBJ2-5,once,-
CASSFIGQGAYEQYF,TGTGCCAGCAGCTTTATCGGACAGGGGGCCTACGAGCAGTACTTC,TRBV7-9,TRBJ2-7,-,TRBD1
CASSPGLRDTEAFF,TGTGCCAGCTCACCGGGTTTACGGGACACTGAAGCTTTCTTT,TRBV18,TRBJ1-1,-,-
CASSETYRDEQFF,TGTGCCAGCAGTGAAACCTACCGGGATGAGCAGTTCTTC,TRBV6-1,TRBJ2-1,-,-
CASSYDRNYGYTF,TGTGCCAGCTCTTACGACAGGAACTATGGCTACACCTTC,TRBV5-4,TRBJ1-2,once,-
CASSTGYEQYF,TGTGCCAGCAGCACTGGTTACGAGCAGTACTTC,TRBV2,TRBJ2-7,-,-
CASSLAGQLTANYGYTF,TGTGCCAGCAGCTTAGCAGGGCAACTGACAGCTAACTATGGCTACACCTTC,TRBV7-9,TRBJ1-2,-,-
CASSLTGTYEQYF,TGTGCCAGCAGCTTAACGGGTACCTACGAGCAGTACTTC,TRBV5-4,TRBJ2-7,few,-
CASSSPAGRGTTEAFF,TGTGCCAGCAGCTCCCCGGCGGGGCGGGGGACCACTGAAGCTTTCTTT,TRBV28,TRBJ1-1,-,-
CASSSGTGDNEQFF,TGTGCCAGCAGCAGCGGGACAGGGGACAATGAGCAGTTCTTC,TRBV5-6,TRBJ2-1,-,TRBD1
CASSPPAGGPIDGYTF,TGTGCCAGCAGCCCCCCGGCCGGGGGACCTATTGATGGCTACACCTTC,TRBV7-6,TRBJ1-2,-,-
CSVEDLQGLPRGGYTF,TGCAGCGTTGAAGATCTACAGGGGCTCCCTCGGGGTGGCTACACCTTC,TRBV29-1,TRBJ1-2,-,TRBD1
CASSQGQGTSYEQYF,TGCGCCAGCAGCCAAGGCCAGGGGACCTCCTACGAGCAGTACTTC,TRBV4-1,TRBJ2-7,-,-
CASSLDRVADTQYF,TGTGCCAGCAGCTTAGACAGGGTTGCAGATACGCAGTATTTT,TRBV7-2,TRBJ2-3,-,-
CASSSYFYLYNEQFF,TGTGCCAGCAGTTCCTACTTCTACCTTTACAATGAGCAGTTCTTC,TRBV6-5,TRBJ2-1,-,-
CASTTPGNTEAFF,TGTGCCAGCACAACACCAGGGAACACTGAAGCTTTCTTT,TRBV12-3/TRBV12-4,TRBJ1-1,-,-
CASSTQGQPQETQYF,TGTGCCAGTAGTACCCAGGGACAGCCTCAAGAGACCCAGTACTTC,TRBV19,TRBJ2-5,-,TRBD1
CASGSDRGSQPQHF,TGTGCTAGTGGTTCCGACAGGGGGAGCCAGCCCCAGCATTTT,TRBV12-5,TRBJ1-5,-,TRBD1
CASSELDRGHGYTF,TGTGCCAGCAGTGAATTGGACAGGGGGCATGGCTACACCTTC,TRBV25-1,TRBJ1-2,-,TRBD1
CASSPGTSTDTQYF,TGTGCCAGCAGCCCCGGGACTTCTACAGATACGCAGTATTTT,TRBV11-2,TRBJ2-3,-,-
CASSLGYRDYTEAFF,TGTGCCAGCAGCTTGGGTTACAGGGATTACACTGAAGCTTTCTTT,TRBV5-8,TRBJ1-1,-,-
CASNSPRGELRNYGYTF,TGTGCCAGTAACAGTCCACGGGGGGAGTTGAGGAACTATGGCTACACCTTC,TRBV19,TRBJ1-2,-,-
CASSPNPGNTGELFF,TGCGCCAGCAGCCCGAATCCGGGGAACACCGGGGAGCTGTTTTTT,TRBV4-3,TRBJ2-2,-,-
CASSPDRGPYEQYF,TGTGCCAGCAGTCCGGACAGGGGACCCTACGAGCAGTACTTC,TRBV14,TRBJ2-7,-,TRBD1
CASSLGQKNTEAFF,TGTGCCAGCAGCTTGGGACAGAAGAACACTGAAGCTTTCTTT,TRBV7-2,TRBJ1-1,-,TRBD1
CASAQQGRYNEQFF,TGCGCCAGCGCCCAGCAGGGGCGATACAATGAGCAGTTCTTC,TRBV5-1,TRBJ2-1,-,-
CASSTTGTTEAFF,TGTGCCAGTAGTACGACAGGGACCACTGAAGCTTTCTTT,TRBV19,TRBJ1-1,-,TRBD1
CATSVGQNYGYTF,TGTGCCACCAGTGTTGGACAGAACTATGGCTACACCTTC,TRBV24-1,TRBJ1-2,-,-
CAWSQTDEAFF,TGTGCCTGGAGTCAGACAGATGAAGCTTTCTTT,TRBV30,TRBJ1-1,-,-
CASRGTGLDTQYF,TGTGCCAGCAGGGGGACAGGGCTAGATACGCAGTATTTT,TRBV12-3/TRBV12-4,TRBJ2-3,-,TRBD1
CASSQDNWDRLNTEAFF,TGCGCCAGCAGCCAAGATAACTGGGACAGATTGAACACTGAAGCTTTCTTT,TRBV4-3,TRBJ1-1,-,TRBD1
CASRPDRMDNEKLFF,TGTGCCAGCAGACCGGACAGAATGGATAATGAAAAACTGTTTTTT,TRBV2,TRBJ1-4,-,-
CASRLEGDANEKLFF,TGTGCAAGTCGCTTAGAGGGGGATGCTAATGAAAAACTGTTTTTT,TRBV12-2,TRBJ1-4,once,-
CASSTINNEQFF,TGTGCCAGCAGTACTATTAACAATGAGCAGTTCTTC,TRBV6-5,TRBJ2-1,-,-
CASSLSQGASTEAFF,TGTGCCAGCAGCTTAAGTCAGGGGGCGAGCACTGAAGCTTTCTTT,TRBV11-2,TRBJ1-1,-,TRBD1
CAWSGGAYEAFF,TGTGCCTGGAGTGGGGGAGCCTATGAAGCTTTCTTT,TRBV30,TRBJ1-1,few,-
CASSFLTGRAEAFF,TGTGCCAGCAGCTTTCTGACAGGGCGGGCTGAAGCTTTCTTT,TRBV5-5,TRBJ1-1,-,TRBD1
CASSPGQGPYEQYF,TGTGCCAGCTCACCAGGACAGGGTCCCTACGAGCAGTACTTC,TRBV18,TRBJ2-7,-,TRBD1